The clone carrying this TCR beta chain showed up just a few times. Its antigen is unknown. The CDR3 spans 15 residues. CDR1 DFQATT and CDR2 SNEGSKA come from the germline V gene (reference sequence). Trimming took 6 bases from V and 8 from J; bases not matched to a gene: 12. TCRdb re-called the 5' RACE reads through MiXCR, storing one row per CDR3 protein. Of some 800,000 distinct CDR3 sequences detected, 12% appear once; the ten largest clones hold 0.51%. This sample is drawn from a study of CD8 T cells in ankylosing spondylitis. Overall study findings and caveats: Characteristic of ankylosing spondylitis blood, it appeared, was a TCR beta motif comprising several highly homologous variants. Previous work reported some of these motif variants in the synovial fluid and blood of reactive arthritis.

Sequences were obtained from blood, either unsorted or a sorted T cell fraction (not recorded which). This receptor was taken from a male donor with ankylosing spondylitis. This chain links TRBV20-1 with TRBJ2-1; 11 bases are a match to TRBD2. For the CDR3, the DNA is TGCAGTGCCATAAGCATAGCGGGGGGGCGGGATGAGCAGTTCTTC. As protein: CSAISIAGGRDEQFF.